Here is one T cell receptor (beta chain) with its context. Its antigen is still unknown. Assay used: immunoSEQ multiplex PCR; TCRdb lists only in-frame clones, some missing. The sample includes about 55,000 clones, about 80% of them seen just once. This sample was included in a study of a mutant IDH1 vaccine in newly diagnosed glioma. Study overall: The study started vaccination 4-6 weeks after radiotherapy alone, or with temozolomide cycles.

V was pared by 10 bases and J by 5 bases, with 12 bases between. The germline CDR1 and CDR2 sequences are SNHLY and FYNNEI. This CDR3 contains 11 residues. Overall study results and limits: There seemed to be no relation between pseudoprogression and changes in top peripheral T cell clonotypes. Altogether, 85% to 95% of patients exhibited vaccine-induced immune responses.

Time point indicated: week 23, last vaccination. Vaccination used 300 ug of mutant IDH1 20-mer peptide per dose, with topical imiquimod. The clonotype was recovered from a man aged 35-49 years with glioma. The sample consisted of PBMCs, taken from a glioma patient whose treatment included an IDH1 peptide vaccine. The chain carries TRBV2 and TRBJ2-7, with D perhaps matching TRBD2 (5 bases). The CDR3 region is CAKGRGDEQYF. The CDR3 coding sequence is TGTGCCAAGGGTCGGGGTGACGAGCAGTACTTC.